The 8 T cell receptor beta chains listed next were all sequenced from one sample in a study of blood T cells in healthy people across ages. A J-beta primer mix and a sample-barcoded 5' primer were used in a second PCR of about 7 to 12 cycles. TCRdb used MiXCR to reprocess the 5' RACE reads, holding one entry per CDR3 protein. The sample lists approximately 350,000 distinct CDR3 sequences, roughly half occurring once. Sequenced material: blood. The receptors come from a man aged 55 to 70 in good health.

This clonotype was counted a few times. The gene calls are TRBV28 and TRBJ2-5, with D perhaps TRBD1 or TRBD2 (5 bases each). Gene TRBJ2-7 matches the end of the DNA better, so the J call may be wrong. This CDR3 spans 10 amino acids. Germline CDR1 is MDHEN and CDR2 is SYDVKM. The CDR3 spells CASRGGEQYF. CDR3 sequence (DNA): TGTGCCAGCCGGGGCGGCGAGCAGTACTTC.

The CDR3: CASSPPMIGLAKNIQYF. DNA of the CDR3: TGTGCCAGTAGTCCCCCCATGATTGGACTAGCCAAAAACATTCAGTACTTC. The chain is built from TRBV19 and TRBJ2-4; D might be TRBD2 (5 bases). The CDR3 consists of 17 residues. Germline lookup yields CDR1 LNHDA and CDR2 SQIVND (reference sequence). V lost 5 bases to trimming and J lost 0 bases, with 17 bases between them.

The chain is built from TRBV7-2 and TRBJ2-1; TRBD2 might be the D (5 bases). Germline loops: CDR1 SGHTA, CDR2 FQGNSA. The length of the CDR3 is 14 residues. V was pared by 5 bases and J by 6 bases, with 14 bases between. The CDR3 sequence: CASSPQTRVNEQFF. DNA for the CDR3: TGTGCCAGCAGCCCCCAGACGAGGGTCAATGAGCAGTTCTTC.

The chain recombines TRBV6-5 with TRBJ2-7; 8 nucleotides match TRBD1. The CDR3 loop spans 16 amino acids. In germline, CDR1 is MNHEY, CDR2 SVGAGI. The V gene end was trimmed by 6 bases and the J gene end by 0 bases; junction bases not matched to a gene: 10. CDR3 in DNA: TGTGCCAGCAGACGAGACAGGGGCCAGGCCTCCTACGAGCAGTACTTC. Residues: CASRRDRGQASYEQYF.

This clonotype was seen a single time. The chain combines TRBV3-1 with TRBJ1-1, with a possible D match to TRBD1 (5 bases). The germline V gene has CDR1 LGHDT and CDR2 YNNKEL (reference sequence). The V end was cut by 2 bases, the J end by 1 base, with 14 bases between. CDR3 length equals 16 residues. Here the CDR3 DNA reads TGTGCCAGCAGCCAAAGGGTTCGGGGCGGGAACACTGAAGCTTTCTTT. This gives the protein CASSQRVRGGNTEAFF.

This rearrangement joins TRBV6-6 to TRBJ1-2, with D possibly TRBD1 on 6 matching bases. V lost 6 bases, J lost 2 bases, and 16 bases lay in between. The CDR3 runs to 15 residues. Germline assignment: CDR1 MNHNY and CDR2 SVGAGI (reference sequence). CDR3 region: CASRKGGGENYGYTF. CDR3 coding DNA: TGTGCCAGCAGAAAGGGTGGGGGCGAGAACTATGGCTACACCTTC.

The J gene is TRBJ1-2, the V gene TRBV6-5; 10 bases agree with TRBD1. Trimming at V came to 5 bases and at J to 4 bases, leaving 4 bases not matched to a gene. The germline CDR1 and CDR2 sequences are MNHEY and SVGAGI. The CDR3 has 14 amino acids. CDR3 residues: CASSDGQGGYGYTF. Here the CDR3 DNA reads TGTGCCAGCAGTGACGGACAGGGGGGCTATGGCTACACCTTC.

The CDR3 bases are TGCGCCAGCAGCCAAGCGCAGGGCCCCGAGCAGTACTTC. Its protein is CASSQAQGPEQYF. V usage is TRBV4-1 and J usage is TRBJ2-5; TRBD1 is a possible D gene (5 bases). The J call is doubtful: the DNA matches TRBJ2-7 better. The CDR3 loop spans 13 amino acids. Germline V gene sequence: CDR1 MGHRA, CDR2 YSYEKL.